The 30 T cell receptor beta chains listed next were all sequenced from one sample in a study of T cell responses to AZD1222 COVID-19 vaccine. Generated by immunoSEQ multiplex PCR, the TCRdb table keeps only in-frame clones and is missing some. Of 150,000 to 200,000 clones listed, roughly 93% were seen once; the top ten hold roughly 0.99%. Here the sequenced sample was peripheral blood, taken on day 0 of AZD1222 vaccination. The receptors shown here come from an adult in good health.

The chain links TRBV6-6 to TRBJ2-7; possible D gene TRBD2, 5 bases. The V gene's germline CDR1 is MNHNY and CDR2 SVGAGI (reference sequence). This CDR3 comprises 14 residues. V lost 8 bases and J lost 3, with 17 bases in between. CDR3 loop: CASVPEGRIYEQYF. DNA for the CDR3: TGTGCCAGCGTCCCCGAGGGCAGGATCTACGAGCAGTACTTC.

V is TRBV6-5 and J is TRBJ2-1; TRBD1 agrees at 8 bases. This CDR3 has 15 amino acids. With 7 bases clipped from V and 8 bases from J, the junction kept 13 bases outside the gene matches. The V gene's germline CDR1 is MNHEY and CDR2 SVGAGI. As DNA, the CDR3 is TGTGCCAGCACCACTTCGAGACAGGGGTCCGATGAGCAGTTCTTC. The encoded protein is CASTTSRQGSDEQFF.

This clone was recorded once. The gene calls are TRBV7-9 and TRBJ2-7, with 8 nucleotides matching TRBD1. CDR3 length equals 14 residues. Per the germline V gene, CDR1 is SEHNR and CDR2 is FQNEAQ (reference sequence). Losses at the gene ends were 3 bases for V and 1 base for J; bases not matched to a gene: 2. CDR3 DNA sequence: TGTGCCAGCAGCTTCAGGACAGGGTCCTACGAGCAGTACTTC. Translation: CASSFRTGSYEQYF.

This clone was seen more than once but under ten times. For the CDR3, the DNA is TGCAGTGCTCGTGGAGGGACAGATACGCAGTATTTT. Protein: CSARGGTDTQYF. This sequence joins TRBV20-1 and TRBJ2-3; D is perhaps TRBD2 (6 bases). V was trimmed by 5 bases and J by 3 bases, leaving 9 bases between them. The CDR3 is 12 amino acids. Per the germline V gene, CDR1 is DFQATT and CDR2 is SNEGSKA (reference sequence).

The chain employs TRBV2 and TRBJ2-5; D remains ambiguous. V was cut by 5 bases and J by 3 bases, with 4 bases left in between. The CDR3 totals 11 residues. Per germline, CDR1 SNHLY and CDR2 FYNNEI. The CDR3 protein is CASSLEETQYF. The CDR3, as DNA: TGTGCCAGCAGTTTAGAAGAGACCCAGTACTTC.

This clone was picked up one time. This chain links TRBV6-2 or TRBV6-3 with TRBJ2-1; 9 nucleotides match TRBD1. With 6 bases clipped from V and 2 bases from J, the junction kept 2 bases outside the gene matches. This CDR3 is built from 14 residues. The germline gives CDR1 MNHEY, CDR2 SVGEGT. CDR3 in amino acids: CASSRTGAYNEQFF. DNA for the CDR3: TGTGCCAGCAGCCGGACAGGGGCCTACAATGAGCAGTTCTTC.

CDR3: CASSLGAMNTEAFF. CDR3 nucleotides: TGTGCCAGCAGCTTAGGGGCGATGAACACTGAAGCTTTCTTT. The chain is built from TRBV7-9 and TRBJ1-1; D is unresolved. V lost 1 base and J lost 0, with 6 bases in between. Germline V gives CDR1 SEHNR, CDR2 FQNEAQ (reference sequence). This CDR3 region has 14 residues.

The gene calls are TRBV7-8 and TRBJ1-2, with 7 bases aligning to TRBD1. After removal of 1 base from V and 4 bases from J, the junction contained 12 bases not matched to a gene. This CDR3 contains 17 residues. Germline V CDR1 and CDR2: SGHVS, FQNEAQ. CDR3 coding DNA: TGTGCCAGCAGCTTAGAAGGACAGGTTTACACTTTCTATGGCTACACCTTC. Its translation is CASSLEGQVYTFYGYTF.

V usage is TRBV11-2 and J usage is TRBJ2-7; maybe TRBD2 (6 bases). The length of the CDR3 is 17 residues. Per the germline V gene, CDR1 is SGHAT and CDR2 is FQNNGV. Trimming took 5 bases from V and 2 from J, leaving 22 bases between them. The CDR3 loop reads CASSPNPIGTDTYEQYF. CDR3 nucleotides: TGTGCCAGCAGCCCTAACCCGATCGGGACTGACACCTACGAGCAGTACTTC.

The V gene is TRBV3-1 (or the pseudogene TRBV3-2), the J gene TRBJ1-2, with no clear D. From germline, CDR1 is LGHDT and CDR2 YNNKEL (reference sequence). With 0 bases removed from V and 8 bases from J, the gap between germline ends came to 16 bases. The CDR3 sequence is 15 residues long. The CDR3 here is CASSQEFGQSFGYTF. For the CDR3, the DNA is TGTGCCAGCAGCCAAGAGTTCGGGCAGTCGTTCGGCTACACCTTC.

The genes are TRBV27 and TRBJ1-6; D is undetermined. The V gene lost 7 bases and the J gene lost 7 bases, with 14 bases spanning the gap. CDR3 length equals 14 residues. Germline V gene sequence: CDR1 MNHEY, CDR2 SMNVEV (reference sequence). The DNA of the CDR3 is TGTGCCAGCACCCAAAGGGTGCGGAATTCACCCCTCCACTTT. Its protein is CASTQRVRNSPLHF.

As DNA, the CDR3 is TGTGCCACCACCTACGGGCGCGGGGTGGGCGCAGATACGCAGTATTTT. Translated, it gives CATTYGRGVGADTQYF. The chain joins TRBV15 to TRBJ2-3; maybe TRBD2 (6 bases). Germline V CDR1 and CDR2: LNHNV, YYDKDF (reference sequence). This CDR3 has 16 amino acids. V was trimmed by 7 bases and J by 4 bases, leaving 21 bases between them.

A single count supports this clone. This chain links TRBV5-4 with TRBJ2-6; maybe TRBD2 (6 bases). The CDR3 is 18 amino acids. V lost 9 bases, J lost 3 bases, and 25 bases lay in between. Per the germline V gene, CDR1 is SGHNT and CDR2 is YYREEE (reference sequence). The CDR3 DNA sequence: TGTGCCACCCTCCCTAGTGGGGGGAAGCTAGTTGGGGCCAACGTCCTGACTTTC. It translates to CATLPSGGKLVGANVLTF.

The CDR3 DNA is TGCGCCAGCAGCCGCAGACAGGGGGACAATGAGCAGTTCTTC. Encoded protein: CASSRRQGDNEQFF. The chain carries TRBV5-1 and TRBJ2-1; 9 positions agree with TRBD1. V shed 4 bases and J 5 bases; nucleotides not matched to a gene: 4. Germline CDR1 and CDR2: SGHRS and YFSETQ. This CDR3 contains 14 residues. Looking up the rest from reference TRBV5-1 and TRBJ2-1 gives the full variable domain: KAGVTQTPRYLIKTRGQQVTLSCSPISGHRSVSWYQQTPGQGLQFLFEYFSETQRNKGNFPGRFSGRQFSNSRSEMNVSTLELGDSALYLCASSRRQGDNEQFFGPGTRLTVL.

CDR3 coding DNA: TGCAGCGTTTTAGGGGTACGCTCCTACAATGAGCAGTTCTTC. This encodes CSVLGVRSYNEQFF. The chain links TRBV29-1 to TRBJ2-1; possibly TRBD1 for D (5 bases). CDR1 is SQVTM and CDR2 is ANQGSEA in the germline V gene. V was trimmed by 5 bases and J by 0 bases, leaving 11 bases between them. There are 14 residues in the CDR3.

The chain carries TRBV18 and TRBJ2-1, with TRBD2 identical over 13 bases. CDR1 KGHSH and CDR2 LQKENI come from the germline V gene. The CDR3 consists of 16 residues. V gave up 3 bases and J gave up 3 bases; unmatched junction bases: 2. CDR3 DNA: TGTGCCAGCTCACCTAGGACTAGCGGGAGCTACAATGAGCAGTTCTTC. This sequence encodes CASSPRTSGSYNEQFF.

V is TRBV19 and J is TRBJ1-5, with a weak D call TRBD1 (5 bases). V shed 5 bases and J shed 2 bases, with 10 bases lying between them. CDR3 length: 14 residues. The germline V gene encodes CDR1 LNHDA and CDR2 SQIVND (reference sequence). CDR3 bases: TGTGCCAGTAGTGCGTGGGGGGGCAATCAGCCCCAGCATTTT. Residues: CASSAWGGNQPQHF.

The chain uses TRBV3-1 (or the pseudogene TRBV3-2) and TRBJ2-2, with 8 bases lining up with TRBD1. Per the germline V gene, CDR1 is LGHDT and CDR2 is YNNKEL (reference sequence). V was pared by 4 bases and J by 4 bases, with 8 bases of the junction left unmatched. The CDR3 runs to 16 residues. The CDR3 reads CASSRIGQGVTGELFF. In DNA, the CDR3 is TGTGCCAGCAGCCGGATTGGACAGGGAGTCACCGGGGAGCTGTTTTTT.

The chain employs TRBV2 and TRBJ2-7; the D gene could be TRBD1 or TRBD2 (5 bases each). V lost 3 bases and J lost 1, with 25 bases in between. The length of the CDR3 is 19 residues. The germline CDR1 and CDR2 sequences are SNHLY and FYNNEI. CDR3 sequence (DNA): TGTGCCAGCAGTGAGGGGGTCCTAAGGGCGCTCCAAAGTTCCTACGAGCAGTACTTC. It encodes CASSEGVLRALQSSYEQYF.

The V gene is TRBV27, the J gene TRBJ2-2; 10 bases are a match to TRBD1. Germline CDR1 and CDR2: MNHEY and SMNVEV (reference sequence). Trimming removed 6 bases from V and 3 bases from J; junction bases left unmatched: 4. The CDR3 is made up of 15 amino acids. CDR3 DNA: TGTGCCAGCAGCCGGGACAGGGGAGACACCGGGGAGCTGTTTTTT. Its protein is CASSRDRGDTGELFF.

The genes are TRBV5-4 and TRBJ2-2, with 7 bases lining up with TRBD1. CDR3 length: 14 residues. J lost 3 bases, V lost 10 bases, and 9 bases had no gene match. Germline V gives CDR1 SGHNT, CDR2 YYREEE (reference sequence). CDR3 nucleotide sequence: TGTGCCGTGAGCGTAGGGGGCGACACCGGGGAGCTGTTTTTT. This gives the protein CAVSVGGDTGELFF.

This sequence joins TRBV7-2 and TRBJ2-2, with D perhaps TRBD1 (6 bases). The CDR3 is 15 amino acids. Per the germline V gene, CDR1 is SGHTA and CDR2 is FQGNSA. Between the trimmed V and J ends, which lost 5 bases and 4 bases, there was a span of 14 bases. The CDR3 loop is CASSPDRRSTGELFF. CDR3 coding DNA: TGTGCCAGCAGCCCGGACAGAAGAAGCACCGGGGAGCTGTTTTTT.

The chain employs TRBV27 and TRBJ1-1, with D perhaps TRBD1 (6 bases). Germline CDR1 reads MNHEY; CDR2 reads SMNVEV (reference sequence). This CDR3 comprises 15 residues. Between the trimmed V and J ends, which lost 6 bases and 5 bases, there was a span of 19 bases. The CDR3 loop is CASSLQGKIATEAFF. The CDR3 DNA sequence: TGTGCCAGCAGCTTACAGGGAAAAATAGCAACTGAAGCTTTCTTT.

The DNA for the CDR3 is TGTGCCAGTAGTGGCCTAGCGGGAGTCAATGAGCAGTTCTTC. Translating gives CASSGLAGVNEQFF. The rearrangement joins TRBV19 to TRBJ2-1, with 10 bases fitting TRBD2. V gave up 5 bases and J gave up 6 bases; unmatched junction bases: 4. The CDR3 extends over 14 amino acids. Per the germline V gene, CDR1 is LNHDA and CDR2 is SQIVND (reference sequence).

The chain recombines TRBV7-9 with TRBJ1-6, with a possible D match to TRBD1 (5 bases). Germline V lookup: CDR1 SEHNR, CDR2 FQNEAQ (reference sequence). The ends were cut back, 3 bases at V and 0 bases at J, with 12 bases in the middle. The CDR3 length is 17 residues. CDR3: CASSFDGGSSYNSPLHF. The CDR3 bases are TGTGCCAGCAGCTTTGACGGGGGAAGCTCCTATAATTCACCCCTCCACTTT.

The chain is built from TRBV29-1 and TRBJ1-2, with D perhaps TRBD1 (6 bases). Germline V gene lookup returns CDR1 SQVTM and CDR2 ANQGSEA. The V end lost 2 bases, the J end lost 8 bases, and 15 bases lay between the germline ends. The CDR3 totals 13 residues. The CDR3 region is CSVESPGVGGYTF. The CDR3, as DNA: TGCAGCGTTGAAAGTCCAGGGGTCGGGGGCTACACCTTC.

The chain has TRBV19 and TRBJ1-2; TRBD1 is a possible D gene (6 bases). The ends were cut back, 7 bases at V and 2 bases at J, with 14 bases in the middle. The CDR3 extends over 14 amino acids. The germline CDR1 and CDR2 sequences are LNHDA and SQIVND (reference sequence). CDR3 amino acids: CASTNRDLNYGYTF. The CDR3 DNA is TGTGCCAGTACGAACAGGGACTTGAACTATGGCTACACCTTC.

This rearrangement joins TRBV7-8 to TRBJ1-1; D uncertain. Germline assignment: CDR1 SGHVS and CDR2 FQNEAQ. The CDR3 length is 15 residues. Trimming pared 5 bases from V and 0 bases from J, leaving 13 bases between. CDR3 in amino acids: CASSPVEHVNTEAFF. The DNA of the CDR3 is TGTGCCAGCAGCCCGGTGGAGCATGTGAACACTGAAGCTTTCTTT.

CDR3 nucleotides: TGTGCCAGCAGTGCCGGACGGAATAACTACGAGCAGTACTTC. The encoded protein is CASSAGRNNYEQYF. The rearrangement links TRBV2 to TRBJ2-7; the D is unclear. The CDR3 is 14 amino acids. The germline gives CDR1 SNHLY, CDR2 FYNNEI. The V end lost 4 bases, the J end lost 3 bases, and 13 bases lay between the germline ends.

The chain joins TRBV28 to TRBJ2-6; a possible D gene is TRBD2 (6 bases). This CDR3 is 16 amino acids long. The ends were cut back, 7 bases at V and 2 bases at J, with 15 bases in the middle. Germline-derived CDR1 and CDR2 are MDHEN and SYDVKM. CDR3: CASTLAGRTGANVLTF. CDR3 DNA sequence: TGTGCCAGCACCCTTGCAGGGAGGACTGGGGCCAACGTCCTGACTTTC.